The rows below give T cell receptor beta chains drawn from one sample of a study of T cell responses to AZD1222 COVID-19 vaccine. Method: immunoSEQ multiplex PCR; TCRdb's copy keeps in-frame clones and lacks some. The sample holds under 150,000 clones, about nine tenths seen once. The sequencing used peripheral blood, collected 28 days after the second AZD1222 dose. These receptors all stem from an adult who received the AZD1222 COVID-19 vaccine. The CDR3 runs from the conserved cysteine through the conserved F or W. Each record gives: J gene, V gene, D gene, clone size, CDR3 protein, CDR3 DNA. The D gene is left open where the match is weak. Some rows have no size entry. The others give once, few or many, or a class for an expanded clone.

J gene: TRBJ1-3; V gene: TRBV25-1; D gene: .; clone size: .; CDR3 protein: CASTSREDSGNTIYF; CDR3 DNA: TGTGCCAGCACGTCCCGGGAGGACTCTGGAAACACCATATATTTT
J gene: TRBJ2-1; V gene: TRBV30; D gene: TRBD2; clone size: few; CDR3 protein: CAWSARGRREVHNEQFF; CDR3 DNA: TGTGCCTGGAGTGCCCGCGGTCGGCGGGAGGTCCACAATGAGCAGTTCTTC
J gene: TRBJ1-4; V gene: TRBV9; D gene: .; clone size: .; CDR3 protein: CASSPRATNEKLFF; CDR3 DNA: TGTGCCAGCAGCCCCAGGGCAACTAATGAAAAACTGTTTTTT
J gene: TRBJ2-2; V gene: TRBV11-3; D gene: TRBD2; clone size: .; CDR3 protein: CASSLLNKRGTGELFF; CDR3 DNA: TGTGCCAGCAGCCTCCTAAACAAGCGGGGCACCGGGGAGCTGTTTTTT
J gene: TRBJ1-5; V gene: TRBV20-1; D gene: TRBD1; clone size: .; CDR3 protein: CSASYRGRDQPQHF; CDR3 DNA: TGCAGTGCTAGTTACAGGGGGCGGGATCAGCCCCAGCATTTT
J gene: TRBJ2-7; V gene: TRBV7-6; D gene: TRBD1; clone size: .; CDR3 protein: CASSPTGGSGYEQYF; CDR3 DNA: TGTGCCAGCAGCCCTACAGGGGGAAGCGGGTACGAGCAGTACTTC
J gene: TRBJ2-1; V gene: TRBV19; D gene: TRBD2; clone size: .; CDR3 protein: CASSRGGGRGNEQFF; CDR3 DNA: TGTGCCAGTAGTAGAGGCGGGGGGCGGGGAAATGAGCAGTTCTTC
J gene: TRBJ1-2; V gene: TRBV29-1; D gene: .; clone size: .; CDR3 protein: CSVEEAGERAYGYTF; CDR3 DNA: TGCAGCGTTGAGGAAGCCGGGGAGCGGGCCTATGGCTACACCTTC
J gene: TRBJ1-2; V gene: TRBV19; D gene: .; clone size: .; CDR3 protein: CASSTSGPANYGYTF; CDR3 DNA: TGTGCCAGTAGTACTTCGGGTCCAGCTAACTATGGCTACACCTTC
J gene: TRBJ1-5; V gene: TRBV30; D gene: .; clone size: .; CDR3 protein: CAWSVPSLSNQPQHF; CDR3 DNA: TGTGCCTGGAGTGTGCCATCCTTGAGCAATCAGCCCCAGCATTTT
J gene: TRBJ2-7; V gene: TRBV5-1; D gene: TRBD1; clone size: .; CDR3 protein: CASSFDRTGLYEQYF; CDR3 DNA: TGCGCCAGCAGCTTCGATAGGACAGGGTTGTACGAGCAGTACTTC
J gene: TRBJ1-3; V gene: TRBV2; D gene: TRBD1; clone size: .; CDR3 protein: CASSSNRGDGNTIYF; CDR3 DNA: TGTGCCAGCAGTTCGAACAGGGGGGATGGAAACACCATATATTTT
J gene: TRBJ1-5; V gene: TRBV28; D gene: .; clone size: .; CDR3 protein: CASSGSTAYSGQPQHF; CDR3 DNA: TGTGCCAGCAGTGGCTCGACGGCCTACTCGGGACAGCCCCAGCATTTT
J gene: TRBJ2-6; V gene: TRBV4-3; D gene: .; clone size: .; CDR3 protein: CASSQAQGSSGANVLTF; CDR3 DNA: TGCGCCAGCAGCCAAGCGCAAGGTAGCTCTGGGGCCAACGTCCTGACTTTC
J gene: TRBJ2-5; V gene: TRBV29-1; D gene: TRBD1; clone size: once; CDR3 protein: CSVSGTGDFETQYF; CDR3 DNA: TGCAGCGTCAGCGGGACAGGGGATTTTGAGACCCAGTACTTC
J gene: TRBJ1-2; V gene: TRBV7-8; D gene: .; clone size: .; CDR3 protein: CASSRSAGIPGDYGYTF; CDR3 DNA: TGTGCCAGCAGCCGTAGTGCCGGGATCCCAGGGGACTATGGCTACACCTTC
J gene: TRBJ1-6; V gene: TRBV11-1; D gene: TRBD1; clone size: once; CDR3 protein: CASSSGTANSPLHF; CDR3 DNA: TGTGCCAGCAGCTCCGGGACAGCTAATTCACCCCTCCACTTT
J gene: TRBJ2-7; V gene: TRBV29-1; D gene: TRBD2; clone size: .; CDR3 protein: CSVVPGTSPLQEYF; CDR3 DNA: TGCAGCGTTGTGCCCGGGACTAGTCCACTCCAGGAGTACTTC
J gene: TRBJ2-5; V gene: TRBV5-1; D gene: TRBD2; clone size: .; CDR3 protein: CASSLGTSGTETQYF; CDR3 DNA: TGCGCCAGCAGCTTGGGGACTAGCGGGACGGAGACCCAGTACTTC
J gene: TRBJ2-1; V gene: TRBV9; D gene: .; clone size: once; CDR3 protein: CASSVEQGVGNEQFF; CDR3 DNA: TGTGCCAGCAGCGTAGAACAGGGCGTGGGCAATGAGCAGTTCTTC
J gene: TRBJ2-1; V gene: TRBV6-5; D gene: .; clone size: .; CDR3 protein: CASVGRNGNEQFF; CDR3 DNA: TGTGCCAGCGTCGGCAGAAACGGGAATGAGCAGTTCTTC
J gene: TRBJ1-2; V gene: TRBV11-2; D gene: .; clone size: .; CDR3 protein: CASSLNRAEGYGYTF; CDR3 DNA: TGTGCCAGCAGCTTGAACAGGGCCGAGGGCTATGGCTACACCTTC
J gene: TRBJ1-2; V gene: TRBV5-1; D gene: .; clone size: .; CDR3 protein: CASSQRTAYGYTF; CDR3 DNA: TGCGCCAGCAGCCAACGGACAGCCTATGGCTACACCTTC
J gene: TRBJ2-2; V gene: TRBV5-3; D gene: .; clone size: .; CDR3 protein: CARTPTETGELFF; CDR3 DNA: TGTGCCAGAACCCCAACAGAGACCGGGGAGCTGTTTTTT
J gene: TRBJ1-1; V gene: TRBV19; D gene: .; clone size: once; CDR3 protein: CASRAWAKAFF; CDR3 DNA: TGTGCCAGCCGTGCCTGGGCTAAAGCTTTCTTT
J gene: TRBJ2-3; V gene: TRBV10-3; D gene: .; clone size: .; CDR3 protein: CAISGAGGDTDTQYF; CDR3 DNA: TGTGCCATCAGTGGAGCCGGAGGGGATACAGATACGCAGTATTTT
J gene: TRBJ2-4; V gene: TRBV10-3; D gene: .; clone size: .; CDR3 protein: CAISESRGAGDIQYF; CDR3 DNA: TGTGCCATCAGTGAGTCAAGGGGGGCCGGGGACATTCAGTACTTC
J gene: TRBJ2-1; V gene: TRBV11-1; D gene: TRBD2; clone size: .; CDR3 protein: CASSSPSGGLFF; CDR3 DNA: TGTGCCAGCAGCTCCCCGAGCGGGGGTCTGTTCTTC
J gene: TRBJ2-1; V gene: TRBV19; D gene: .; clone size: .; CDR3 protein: CASKGVNEQFF; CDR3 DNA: TGTGCCAGTAAGGGGGTCAATGAGCAGTTCTTC
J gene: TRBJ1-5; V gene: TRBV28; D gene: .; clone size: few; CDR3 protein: CASTGGQFSNQPQHF; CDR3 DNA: TGTGCCAGCACCGGCGGACAGTTTAGCAATCAGCCCCAGCATTTT
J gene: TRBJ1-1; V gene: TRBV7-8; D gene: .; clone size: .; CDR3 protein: CASSLSAGLLNTEAFF; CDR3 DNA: TGTGCCAGCAGCTTATCGGCAGGGCTTTTGAACACTGAAGCTTTCTTT
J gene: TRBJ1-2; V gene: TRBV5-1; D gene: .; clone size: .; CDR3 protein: CASSPWGRENGYTF; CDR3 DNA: TGCGCCAGCAGTCCTTGGGGAAGGGAGAATGGCTACACCTTC
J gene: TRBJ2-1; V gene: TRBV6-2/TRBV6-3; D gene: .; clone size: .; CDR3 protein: CASSYPGGPSNEQFF; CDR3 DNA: TGTGCCAGCAGTTACCCCGGCGGTCCTTCCAATGAGCAGTTCTTC
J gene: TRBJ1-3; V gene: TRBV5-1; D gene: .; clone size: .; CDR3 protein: CASSLGITGSGNTIYF; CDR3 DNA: TGCGCCAGCAGCTTGGGAATAACCGGCTCTGGAAACACCATATATTTT
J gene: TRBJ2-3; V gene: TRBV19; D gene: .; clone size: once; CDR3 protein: CASSIAGRMTATDTQYF; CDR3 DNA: TGTGCCAGTAGTATTGCGGGAAGGATGACAGCCACAGATACGCAGTATTTT
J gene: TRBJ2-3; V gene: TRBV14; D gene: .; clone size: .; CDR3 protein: CASSQDRGNSGDTQYF; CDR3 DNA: TGTGCCAGCAGCCAAGATCGAGGGAATTCCGGAGATACGCAGTATTTT
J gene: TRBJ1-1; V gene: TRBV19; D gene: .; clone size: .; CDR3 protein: CASSQTREASEAFF; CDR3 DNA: TGTGCCAGTAGCCAAACGAGGGAAGCTTCGGAAGCTTTCTTT
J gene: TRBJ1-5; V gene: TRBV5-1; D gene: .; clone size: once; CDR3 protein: CASSLDSGVPQPQHF; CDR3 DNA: TGCGCCAGCAGCTTGGATTCTGGGGTGCCTCAGCCCCAGCATTTT
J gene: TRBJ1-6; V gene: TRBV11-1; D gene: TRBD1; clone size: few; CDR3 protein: CASSLSGGSSPLHF; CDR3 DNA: TGTGCCAGCAGCTTATCAGGGGGCTCTTCACCCCTCCACTTT
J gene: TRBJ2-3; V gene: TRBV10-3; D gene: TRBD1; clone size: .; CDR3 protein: CAISSGQGGIEDTQYF; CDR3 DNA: TGTGCCATCAGCTCGGGACAGGGAGGGATCGAAGATACGCAGTATTTT
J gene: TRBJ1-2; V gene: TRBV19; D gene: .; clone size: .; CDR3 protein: CASSPTDLEPNYGYTF; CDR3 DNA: TGTGCCAGTAGTCCAACGGACCTGGAGCCTAACTATGGCTACACCTTC
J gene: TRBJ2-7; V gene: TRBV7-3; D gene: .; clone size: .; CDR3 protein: CASARDRSYEQYF; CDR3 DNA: TGTGCCAGCGCTAGGGACCGATCCTACGAGCAGTACTTC
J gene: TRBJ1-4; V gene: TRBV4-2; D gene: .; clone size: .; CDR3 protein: CASSQDASGRPNEKLFF; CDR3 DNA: TGTGCCAGCAGCCAAGATGCTTCAGGGCGGCCTAATGAAAAACTGTTTTTT
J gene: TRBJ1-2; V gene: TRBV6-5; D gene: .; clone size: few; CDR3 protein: CASSYSGAEMGHGYTF; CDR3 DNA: TGTGCCAGCAGTTACTCTGGGGCAGAGATGGGGCATGGCTACACCTTC
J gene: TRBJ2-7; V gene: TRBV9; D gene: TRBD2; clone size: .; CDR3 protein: CASSFTGTSIYEQYF; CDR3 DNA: TGTGCCAGCAGCTTCACCGGGACTAGCATCTACGAGCAGTACTTC
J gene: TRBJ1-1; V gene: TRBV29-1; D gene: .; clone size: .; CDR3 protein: CSVVGANTEAFF; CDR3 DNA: TGCAGCGTTGTGGGTGCTAACACTGAAGCTTTCTTT
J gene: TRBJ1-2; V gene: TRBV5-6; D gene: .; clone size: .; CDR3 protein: CASSLAGGYGYTF; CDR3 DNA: TGTGCCAGCAGCTTGGCAGGCGGGTATGGCTACACCTTC
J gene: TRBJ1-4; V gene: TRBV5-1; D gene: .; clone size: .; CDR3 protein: CASSSPGTNEKLFF; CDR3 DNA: TGCGCCAGCAGCTCCCCAGGGACTAATGAAAAACTGTTTTTT
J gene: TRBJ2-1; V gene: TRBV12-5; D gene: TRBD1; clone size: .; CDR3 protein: CASGLKGQGPWTSNEQFF; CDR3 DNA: TGTGCTAGTGGCCTAAAAGGACAGGGCCCTTGGACAAGCAATGAGCAGTTCTTC
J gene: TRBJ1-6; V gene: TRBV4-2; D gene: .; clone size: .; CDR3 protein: CASSLHAPTPTGSYNSPLHF; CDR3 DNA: TGTGCCAGCAGCCTCCACGCACCGACACCGACGGGCTCCTATAATTCACCCCTCCACTTT
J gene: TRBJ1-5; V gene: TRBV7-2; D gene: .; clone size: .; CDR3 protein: CASSLAGQGQPQHF; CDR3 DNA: TGTGCCAGCAGCTTAGCGGGTCAGGGGCAGCCCCAGCATTTT
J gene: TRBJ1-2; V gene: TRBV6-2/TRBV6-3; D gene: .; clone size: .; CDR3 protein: CASSYRGWDYGYTF; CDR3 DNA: TGTGCCAGCAGTTACCGGGGATGGGACTATGGCTACACCTTC
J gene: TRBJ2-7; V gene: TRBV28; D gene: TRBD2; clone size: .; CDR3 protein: CASSPTGTRSYEQYF; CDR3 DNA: TGTGCCAGCAGTCCAACCGGGACTAGATCCTACGAGCAGTACTTC